The rows below give T cell receptor beta chains drawn from one sample of a study of T cells in Graves' hyperthyroidism and ophthalmopathy. One entry per CDR3 protein, called by TCRdb with MiXCR from the multiplex PCR reads. This table holds tens of thousands of distinct CDR3 sequences, around 48% found once. Sequences were obtained from blood. The source of these receptors is a woman younger than 45 with Graves' ophthalmopathy. CDR3s include the opening cysteine and the closing phenylalanine or tryptophan. A D gene is named only where the DNA matches it firmly. Expanded clones are given a class, and other clones once, few, many or no size at all.

length,D,size,V,J,CDR3,DNA
8,NA,NA,TRBV19,TRBJ2-1,CASNEQFF,TGTGCCAGTAACGAGCAGTTCTTC
13,TRBD2,NA,TRBV20-1,TRBJ2-7,CSAASGGVYVQYF,TGCAGTGCCGCTAGCGGGGGCGTCTACGTGCAGTACTTC
14,TRBD2,NA,TRBV20-1,TRBJ2-5,CTTLAGGPQETQYF,TGCACCACGCTAGCGGGAGGCCCCCAAGAGACCCAGTACTTC
12,NA,many,TRBV4-2,TRBJ2-3,CASSGAGDTQYF,TGTGCCAGCAGCGGTGCCGGGGATACGCAGTATTTT
14,TRBD1,many,TRBV5-4,TRBJ1-4,CASSSGQGQRKLFF,TGTGCCAGCAGCTCAGGACAGGGGCAAAGAAAACTGTTTTTT
14,NA,NA,TRBV10-1,TRBJ2-7,CASSDPGRIYEQYF,TGCGCCAGCAGTGACCCCGGGAGAATTTACGAGCAGTACTTC
13,NA,NA,TRBV20-1,TRBJ1-1,CSARPQESTGAFF,TGCAGTGCTAGGCCCCAGGAGAGCACTGGAGCTTTCTTT
15,TRBD2,NA,TRBV7-9,TRBJ2-7,CASSVELAGRQSQYF,TGTGCCAGCAGCGTAGAACTAGCGGGACGGCAGTCGCAGTACTTC
14,NA,NA,TRBV5-5,TRBJ1-5,CASSLSRSQETQHF,TGTGCCAGCAGCTTGTCTAGGAGCCAAGAGACCCAGCATTTT
15,NA,many,TRBV2,TRBJ2-7,CASSEMGRNAYEQYF,TGTGCCAGCAGTGAAATGGGACGTAACGCCTACGAGCAGTACTTC
14,NA,NA,TRBV9,TRBJ1-2,CASSEWDGGYGYTF,TGTGCCAGCAGCGAGTGGGACGGCGGCTATGGCTACACCTTC
15,TRBD1,NA,TRBV2,TRBJ1-6,CASSYARDSNSPLHF,TGTGCCAGCAGCTACGCCAGGGACAGTAATTCACCCCTCCACTTT
14,TRBD1,NA,TRBV20-1,TRBJ1-2,CSARTQGQPNGYTF,TGTAGTGCCCGAACCCAGGGACAGCCGAATGGCTACACCTTC
16,NA,NA,TRBV27,TRBJ1-1,CASTKDSDHLNTEACF,TGTGCCAGCACCAAAGATAGCGACCATTTGAACACTGAAGCTTGCTTT
15,NA,NA,TRBV6-6,TRBJ2-1,CASSGEASSYEEQFF,TGTGCCAGCAGCGGGGAGGCCAGCTCCTACGAGGAGCAGTTCTTC
15,TRBD2,NA,TRBV7-9,TRBJ2-7,CASTLGLAGVREQYF,TGTGCCAGCACCTTAGGACTAGCGGGAGTGAGGGAGCAGTACTTC
13,NA,few,TRBV6-5,TRBJ2-7,CASRAQGSYEQYF,TGTGCCAGCAGAGCCCAGGGATCCTACGAGCAGTACTTC
15,NA,NA,TRBV10-3,TRBJ2-1,CAISYLGGNGDEQFF,TGTGCCATCAGTTATCTTGGCGGGAACGGAGATGAGCAGTTCTTC
14,NA,many,TRBV6-6,TRBJ1-4,CASSQGRNNEKLFF,TGTGCCAGCAGTCAGGGGCGGAATAATGAAAAACTGTTTTTT
13,NA,medium-sized,TRBV29-1,TRBJ2-3,CSVEGGRDDTQYF,TGCAGCGTTGAAGGCGGCAGGGATGATACGCAGTATTTT
13,NA,many,TRBV7-3,TRBJ2-1,CASSSTGDNEQFF,TGTGCCAGCAGTTCGACGGGTGACAATGAGCAGTTCTTC
12,NA,many,TRBV6-4,TRBJ1-2,CASSEGGAGYTF,TGTGCCAGCAGTGAAGGGGGGGCTGGCTACACCTTC
14,NA,NA,TRBV10-3,TRBJ1-5,CAFSANWGEQPQHF,TGTGCCTTCAGCGCAAATTGGGGCGAGCAGCCCCAGCATTTT
17,TRBD2,few,TRBV6-4,TRBJ2-1,CASSLLRREGQYNEQFF,TGTGCCAGCAGTCTACTCCGGCGGGAGGGCCAATACAATGAGCAGTTCTTC
17,NA,many,TRBV12-3/TRBV12-4,TRBJ2-2,CASSLLSLDSYTGELFF,TGTGCCAGCAGTTTACTTTCCCTAGACAGCTACACCGGGGAGCTGTTTTTT
16,TRBD2,medium-sized,TRBV19,TRBJ2-1,CASSIGASGSSNEQFF,TGTGCCAGTAGTATAGGGGCTAGCGGTTCCTCCAATGAGCAGTTCTTC
13,NA,NA,TRBV10-3,TRBJ1-4,CAISESANEKLFF,TGTGCCATCAGTGAGTCAGCTAATGAAAAACTGTTTTTT
13,NA,many,TRBV3-1,TRBJ1-1,CASSHDMNTEAFF,TGTGCCAGCAGCCATGATATGAACACTGAAGCTTTCTTT
16,NA,many,TRBV4-1,TRBJ1-4,CASSQDSNPTNEKLFF,TGCGCCAGCAGCCAAGATTCGAATCCAACTAATGAAAAACTGTTTTTT
14,NA,few,TRBV6-2/TRBV6-3,TRBJ2-5,CASSSRRPAETQYF,TGTGCCAGCAGTTCCCGACGCCCGGCAGAGACCCAGTACTTC
13,NA,NA,TRBV20-1,TRBJ2-3,CSARVGNPDTQYF,TGCAGTGCTAGAGTGGGAAACCCAGATACGCAGTATTTT
15,NA,NA,TRBV11-2,TRBJ2-7,CASSLARSHRKEQYF,TGTGCCAGCAGCTTAGCCAGGTCACACCGCAAGGAGCAGTACTTC
14,NA,NA,TRBV7-7,TRBJ2-7,CASSLVRNTGELYF,TGTGCTAGCAGCTTAGTCAGGAACACCGGGGAGCTGTACTTC
15,NA,many,TRBV19,TRBJ1-1,CASRRPGTLGSEAFF,TGTGCCAGTAGGAGACCGGGGACGCTAGGGTCTGAAGCTTTCTTT
13,NA,many,TRBV6-5,TRBJ1-5,CASRANSNQPQHF,TGTGCCAGCAGAGCGAATAGCAATCAGCCCCAGCATTTT
13,NA,many,TRBV5-5,TRBJ1-2,CASSFMGNYGYTF,TGTGCCAGCAGCTTCATGGGGAACTATGGCTACACCTTC
13,NA,many,TRBV5-6,TRBJ1-6,CASSLDSYSPLHF,TGTGCCAGCAGCTTGGACAGTTATTCACCCCTCCACTTT
12,TRBD1,NA,TRBV20-1,TRBJ1-3,CSARQGSNTIYF,TGCAGTGCCCGACAGGGCTCGAACACCATATATTTT
15,TRBD1,NA,TRBV25-1,TRBJ1-1,CASVRKQGQNTEAFF,TGTGCCAGCGTTAGAAAACAGGGGCAGAACACTGAAGCTTTCTTT
16,TRBD1,NA,TRBV19,TRBJ2-6,CASSPGQASGASVLTF,TGTGCCAGTAGCCCTGGACAGGCCTCTGGGGCCAGCGTCCTGACTTTC
14,NA,few,TRBV10-2,TRBJ2-1,CASSDSGSGYEQFF,TGCGCCAGCAGTGATAGTGGTAGCGGCTATGAGCAGTTCTTC
11,NA,many,TRBV2,TRBJ2-5,CASRQEETQYF,TGTGCCAGCCGACAGGAAGAGACCCAGTACTTC
12,NA,few,TRBV20-1,TRBJ2-3,CSAELSTDTQYF,TGCAGTGCCGAACTTAGCACAGATACGCAGTATTTT
14,NA,NA,TRBV9,TRBJ1-1,CASVRSTENTEAFF,TGTGCCAGCGTACGCTCGACGGAGAACACTGAAGCTTTCTTT
15,TRBD2,many,TRBV4-2,TRBJ2-1,CASSRGSGGYNEQFF,TGTGCCAGCAGCCGGGGGAGCGGGGGATACAATGAGCAGTTCTTC
14,TRBD1,NA,TRBV6-5,TRBJ2-1,CASRQGQGLCEQFF,TGTGCCAGCAGGCAGGGACAGGGACTTTGTGAGCAGTTCTTC
13,NA,large,TRBV24-1,TRBJ1-3,CATRAGSGNTIYF,TGTGCCACCAGAGCGGGCTCTGGAAACACCATATATTTT
13,NA,NA,TRBV15,TRBJ2-7,CATSSDSRAEQYF,TGTGCCACCAGCAGCGACTCCCGAGCCGAGCAGTACTTC
16,NA,few,TRBV3-1,TRBJ2-3,CASSQEGPLGTDTQYF,TGTGCCAGCAGCCAAGAGGGACCCTTAGGCACAGATACGCAGTATTTT
13,NA,NA,TRBV20-1,TRBJ2-6,CSASQQGANVLTF,TGCAGTGCTAGCCAACAGGGGGCCAACGTCCTGACTTTC
13,NA,many,TRBV2,TRBJ2-3,CASSVGETHPQYF,TGTGCCAGCAGTGTGGGGGAAACTCACCCGCAGTATTTT
15,NA,many,TRBV19,TRBJ1-4,CASSLVRGSNEKLFF,TGTGCCAGTAGCCTCGTTAGGGGCAGTAATGAAAAACTGTTTTTT
15,NA,many,TRBV24-1,TRBJ2-3,CATSDLRQGGLTQYF,TGTGCCACCAGTGATTTAAGACAGGGAGGTCTGACGCAGTATTTT
14,NA,medium-sized,TRBV29-1,TRBJ2-7,CSVEVGSDGAEQYF,TGCAGCGTTGAAGTCGGTTCGGATGGCGCCGAGCAGTACTTC
15,TRBD2,many,TRBV28,TRBJ2-3,CASSLVGGPADTQYF,TGTGCCAGCAGTTTAGTGGGAGGGCCGGCAGATACGCAGTATTTT